The T cell receptor beta chain under discussion was sequenced for a study of T cells after yellow fever vaccination. 5'RACE template switching produced TCR cDNA carrying a universal primer site and UMIs. TCRdb fed the 5' RACE reads into MiXCR, producing one record per CDR3 protein. Found here are about 340,000 distinct CDR3 sequences, 3% to 4.5% of them singletons; the top ten hold approximately 24%. The V and J ends lost 0 bases and 12 bases, in that order; junction bases with no gene match: 14. Germline V gives CDR1 MNHEY, CDR2 SMNVEV (reference sequence). The CDR3 runs 16 residues. The sample in question was PBMCs, obtained 5 days after the yellow fever booster vaccination. The V and J genes are TRBV27 and TRBJ2-1; 7 bases match TRBD2. This TCR was sampled from a man aged 18 to 29 who received the YFV17D yellow fever vaccine. CDR3 coding DNA: TGTGCCAGCAGTTTATCGGTCGGCGGGGGTCCGTTAGGGCAGTTCTTC. Amino acids: CASSLSVGGGPLGQFF.